This entry features one T cell receptor beta chain sequence. This entry belongs to a study of T cells in Graves' hyperthyroidism and ophthalmopathy. Per germline, CDR1 SGHTA and CDR2 FQGTGA. The length of the CDR3 is 15 residues. V shed 5 bases, J shed 0 bases, and the junction held 5 bases outside the gene matches. What was amplified from RNA transcripts were TCR beta CDR3 regions. The TCR CDR3 first-round RT-PCR relied on the HTBI primer set. TCRdb fed the multiplex PCR reads into MiXCR, producing one record per CDR3 protein. The data contain 450,000 to 700,000 distinct CDR3 sequences, around 42% of them singletons.

The material sequenced was peripheral blood or thyroid tissue (not recorded which). The chain employs TRBV7-3 and TRBJ2-7; 9 nucleotides match TRBD1. The sequence was collected from an adult woman with Graves' disease, either hyperthyroidism or ophthalmopathy (not recorded which). DNA of the CDR3: TGTGCCAGCAGCGCCGGGACAGGGCCCTCCTACGAGCAGTACTTC. Its translation: CASSAGTGPSYEQYF.